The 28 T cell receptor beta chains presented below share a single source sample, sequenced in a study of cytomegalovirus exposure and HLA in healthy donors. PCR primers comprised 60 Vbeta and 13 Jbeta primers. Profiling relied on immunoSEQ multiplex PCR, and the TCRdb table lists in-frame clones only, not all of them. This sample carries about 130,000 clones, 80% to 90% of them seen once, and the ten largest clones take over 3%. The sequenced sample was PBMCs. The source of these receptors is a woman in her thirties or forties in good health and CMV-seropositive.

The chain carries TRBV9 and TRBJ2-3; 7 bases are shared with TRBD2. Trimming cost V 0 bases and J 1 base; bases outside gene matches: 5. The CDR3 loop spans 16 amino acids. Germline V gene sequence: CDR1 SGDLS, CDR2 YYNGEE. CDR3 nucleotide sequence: TGTGCCAGCAGCGTAGCTGGACTAGATGGCACAGATACGCAGTATTTT. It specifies CASSVAGLDGTDTQYF.

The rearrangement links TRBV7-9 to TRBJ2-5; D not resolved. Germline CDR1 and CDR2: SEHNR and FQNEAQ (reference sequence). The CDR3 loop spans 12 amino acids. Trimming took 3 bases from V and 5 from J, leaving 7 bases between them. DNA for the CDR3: TGTGCCAGCAGCTTCCTCGGGGAGACCCAGTACTTC. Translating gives CASSFLGETQYF. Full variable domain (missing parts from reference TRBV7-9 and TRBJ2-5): DTGVSQNPRHKITKRGQNVTFRCDPISEHNRLYWYRQTLGQGPEFLTYFQNEAQLEKSRLLSDRFSAERPKGSFSTLEIQRTEQGDSAMYLCASSFLGETQYFGPGTRLLVL.

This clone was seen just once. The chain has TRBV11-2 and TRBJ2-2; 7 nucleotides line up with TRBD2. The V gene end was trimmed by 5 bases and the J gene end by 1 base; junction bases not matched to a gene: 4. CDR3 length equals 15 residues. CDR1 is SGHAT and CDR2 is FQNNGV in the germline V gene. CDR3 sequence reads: CASSPLAGNTGELFF. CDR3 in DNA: TGTGCCAGCAGCCCCTTAGCGGGGAACACCGGGGAGCTGTTTTTT.

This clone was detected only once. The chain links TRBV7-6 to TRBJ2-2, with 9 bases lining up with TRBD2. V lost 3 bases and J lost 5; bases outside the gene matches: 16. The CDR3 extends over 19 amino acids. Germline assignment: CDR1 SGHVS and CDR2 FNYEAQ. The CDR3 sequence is CASSFIYFASGIRTGELFF. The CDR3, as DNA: TGTGCCAGCAGCTTCATCTATTTCGCTAGCGGGATTCGTACCGGGGAGCTGTTTTTT. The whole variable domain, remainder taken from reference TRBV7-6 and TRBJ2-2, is GAGVSQSPRYKVTKRGQDVALRCDPISGHVSLYWYRQALGQGPEFLTYFNYEAQQDKSGLPNDRFSAERPEGSISTLTIQRTEQRDSAMYRCASSFIYFASGIRTGELFFGEGSRLTVL.

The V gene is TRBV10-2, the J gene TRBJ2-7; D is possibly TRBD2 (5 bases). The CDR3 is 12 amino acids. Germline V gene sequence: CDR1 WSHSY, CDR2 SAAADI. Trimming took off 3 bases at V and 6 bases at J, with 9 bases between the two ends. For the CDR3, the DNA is TGCGCCAGCAGTGAACTAGAAGGCGAGCAGTACTTC. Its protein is CASSELEGEQYF.

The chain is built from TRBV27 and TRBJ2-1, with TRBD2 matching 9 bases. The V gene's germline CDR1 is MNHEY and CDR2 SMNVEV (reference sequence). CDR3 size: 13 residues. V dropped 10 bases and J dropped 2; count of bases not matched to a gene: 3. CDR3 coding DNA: TGTGCCACCCGACTAGCGGCCTACAATGAGCAGTTCTTC. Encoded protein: CATRLAAYNEQFF.

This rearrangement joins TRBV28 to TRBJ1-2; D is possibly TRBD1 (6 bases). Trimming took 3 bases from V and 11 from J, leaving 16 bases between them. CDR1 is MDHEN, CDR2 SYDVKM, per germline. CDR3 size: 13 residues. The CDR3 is CASSFVTGELYTF. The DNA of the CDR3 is TGTGCCAGCAGTTTTGTGACAGGAGAGTTGTACACCTTC.

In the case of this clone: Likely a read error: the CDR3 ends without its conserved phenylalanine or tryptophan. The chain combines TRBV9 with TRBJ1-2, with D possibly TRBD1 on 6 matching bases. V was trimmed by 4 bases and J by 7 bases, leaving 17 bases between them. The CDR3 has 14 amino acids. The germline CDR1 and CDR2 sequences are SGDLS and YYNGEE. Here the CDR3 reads CASSPPVQGSGYTL. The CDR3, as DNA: TGTGCCAGCAGCCCTCCCGTTCAGGGGTCTGGCTACACCCTC.

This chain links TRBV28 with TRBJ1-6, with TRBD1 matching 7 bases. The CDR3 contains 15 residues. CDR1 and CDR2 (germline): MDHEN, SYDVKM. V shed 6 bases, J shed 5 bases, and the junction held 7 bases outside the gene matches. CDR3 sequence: CASRTGPGHNSPLHF. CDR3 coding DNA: TGTGCCAGCAGGACAGGGCCCGGGCATAATTCACCCCTCCACTTT.

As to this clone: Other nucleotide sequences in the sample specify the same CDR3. The CDR3 is CASSLQGPPYEQYF. The CDR3 nucleotides read TGTGCCAGCAGTTTGCAGGGGCCCCCCTACGAGCAGTACTTC. The chain links TRBV27 to TRBJ2-7, with D possibly TRBD1 on 6 matching bases. V was shortened by 3 bases and J by 2 bases, with 11 bases between the two germline ends. CDR1 MNHEY and CDR2 SMNVEV come from the germline V gene (reference sequence). This CDR3 has 14 amino acids.

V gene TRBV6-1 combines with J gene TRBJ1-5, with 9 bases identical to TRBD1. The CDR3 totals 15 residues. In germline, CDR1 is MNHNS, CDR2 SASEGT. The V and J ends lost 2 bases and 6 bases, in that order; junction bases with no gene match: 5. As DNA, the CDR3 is TGTGCCAGCAGTGAAAGGGACAGGGTCTCTCAGCCCCAGCATTTT. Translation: CASSERDRVSQPQHF.

The CDR3 nucleotides are TGTGCCAGCACCGCCCCTCTAGCGGCTAAAGAGACCCAGTACTTC. It specifies CASTAPLAAKETQYF. This chain links TRBV2 with TRBJ2-5; TRBD2 matches at 7 bases. Looked up from germline, CDR1 is SNHLY and CDR2 is FYNNEI. J was trimmed by 3 bases and V by 7 bases; bases with no gene match: 11. This CDR3 region has 15 residues. Drawing the rest from reference TRBV2 and TRBJ2-5, the complete variable domain is EPEVTQTPSHQVTQMGQEVILRCVPISNHLYFYWYRQILGQKVEFLVSFYNNEISEKSEIFDDQFSVERPDGSNFTLKIRSTKLEDSAMYFCASTAPLAAKETQYFGPGTRLLVL.

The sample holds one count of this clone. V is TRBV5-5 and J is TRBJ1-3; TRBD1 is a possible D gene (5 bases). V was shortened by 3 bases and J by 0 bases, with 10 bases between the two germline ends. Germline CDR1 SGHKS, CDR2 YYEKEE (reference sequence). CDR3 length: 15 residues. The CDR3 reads CASSSRDSSGNTIYF. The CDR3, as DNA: TGTGCCAGCAGCTCGCGCGACAGCTCTGGAAACACCATATATTTT.

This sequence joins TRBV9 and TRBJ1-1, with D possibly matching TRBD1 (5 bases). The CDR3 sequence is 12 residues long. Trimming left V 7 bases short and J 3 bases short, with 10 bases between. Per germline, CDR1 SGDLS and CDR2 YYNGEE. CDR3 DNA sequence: TGTGCCAGCGGGGGGGTGGACACTGAAGCTTTCTTT. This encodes CASGGVDTEAFF.

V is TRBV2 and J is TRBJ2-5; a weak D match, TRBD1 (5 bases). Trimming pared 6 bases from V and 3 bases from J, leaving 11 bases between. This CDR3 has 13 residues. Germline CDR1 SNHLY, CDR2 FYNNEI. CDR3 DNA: TGTGCCAGCAGACAGGAACCCAAAGAGACCCAGTACTTC. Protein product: CASRQEPKETQYF.

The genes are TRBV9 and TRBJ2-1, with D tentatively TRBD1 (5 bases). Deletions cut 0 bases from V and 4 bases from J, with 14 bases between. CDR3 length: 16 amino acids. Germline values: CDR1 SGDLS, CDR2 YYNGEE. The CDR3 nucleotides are TGTGCCAGCAGCGTAGAGGCGAGTAGGGGATACAATGAGCAGTTCTTC. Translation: CASSVEASRGYNEQFF. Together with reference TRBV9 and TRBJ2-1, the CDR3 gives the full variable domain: DSGVTQTPKHLITATGQRVTLRCSPRSGDLSVYWYQQSLDQGLQFLIQYYNGEERAKGNILERFSAQQFPDLHSELNLSSLELGDSALYFCASSVEASRGYNEQFFGPGTRLTVL.

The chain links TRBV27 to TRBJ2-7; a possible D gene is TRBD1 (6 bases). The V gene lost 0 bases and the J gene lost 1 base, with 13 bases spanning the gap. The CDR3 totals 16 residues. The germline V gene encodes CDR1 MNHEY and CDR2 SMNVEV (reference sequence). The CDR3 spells CASSLSAGAASYEQYF. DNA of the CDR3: TGTGCCAGCAGTTTATCTGCAGGGGCCGCGTCCTACGAGCAGTACTTC.

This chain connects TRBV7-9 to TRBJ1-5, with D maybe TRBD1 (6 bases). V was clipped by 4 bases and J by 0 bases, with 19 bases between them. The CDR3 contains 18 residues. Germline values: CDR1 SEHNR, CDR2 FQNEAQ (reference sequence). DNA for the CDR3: TGTGCCAGCAGCTCGTTCACGGACAGCAGAGATAGCAATCAGCCCCAGCATTTT. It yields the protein CASSSFTDSRDSNQPQHF.

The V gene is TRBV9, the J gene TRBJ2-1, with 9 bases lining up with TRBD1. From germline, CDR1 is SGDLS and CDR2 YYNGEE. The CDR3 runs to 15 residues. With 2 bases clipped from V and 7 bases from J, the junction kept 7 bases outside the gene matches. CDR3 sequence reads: CASSVGRTGVNEQFF. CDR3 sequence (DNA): TGTGCCAGCAGCGTGGGCCGGACAGGGGTGAATGAGCAGTTCTTC. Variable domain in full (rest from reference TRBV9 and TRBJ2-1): DSGVTQTPKHLITATGQRVTLRCSPRSGDLSVYWYQQSLDQGLQFLIQYYNGEERAKGNILERFSAQQFPDLHSELNLSSLELGDSALYFCASSVGRTGVNEQFFGPGTRLTVL.

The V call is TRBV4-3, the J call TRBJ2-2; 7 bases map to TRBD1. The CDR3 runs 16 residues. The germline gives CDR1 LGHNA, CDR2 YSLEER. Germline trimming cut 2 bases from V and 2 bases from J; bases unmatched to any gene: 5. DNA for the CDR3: TGCGCCAGCAGCCAAAGACAGGGCAGTAACACCGGGGAGCTGTTTTTT. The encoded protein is CASSQRQGSNTGELFF.

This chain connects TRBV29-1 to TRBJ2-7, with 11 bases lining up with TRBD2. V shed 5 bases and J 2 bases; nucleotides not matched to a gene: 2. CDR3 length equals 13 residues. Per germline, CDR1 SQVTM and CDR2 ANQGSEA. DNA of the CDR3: TGCAGCGTTATAGCGGGAGGGCCCTACGAGCAGTACTTC. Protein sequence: CSVIAGGPYEQYF.

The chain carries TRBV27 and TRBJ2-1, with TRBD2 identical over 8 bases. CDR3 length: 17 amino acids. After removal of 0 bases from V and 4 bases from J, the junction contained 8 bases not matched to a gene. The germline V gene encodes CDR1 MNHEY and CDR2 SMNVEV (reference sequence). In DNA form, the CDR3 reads TGTGCCAGCAGTTTATCGAGGCTAGCGGGTGGATACAATGAGCAGTTCTTC. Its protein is CASSLSRLAGGYNEQFF.

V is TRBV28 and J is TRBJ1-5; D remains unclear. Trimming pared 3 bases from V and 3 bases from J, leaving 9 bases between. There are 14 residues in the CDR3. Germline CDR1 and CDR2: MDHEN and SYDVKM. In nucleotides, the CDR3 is TGTGCCAGCAGTTTTAGAGGTACCAATCAGCCCCAGCATTTT. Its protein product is CASSFRGTNQPQHF.

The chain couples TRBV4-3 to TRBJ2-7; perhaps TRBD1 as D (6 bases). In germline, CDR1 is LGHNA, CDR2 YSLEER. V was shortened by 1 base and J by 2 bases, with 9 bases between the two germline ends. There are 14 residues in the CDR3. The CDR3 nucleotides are TGCGCCAGCAGCCAAGTGGGGGCCGCCTACGAGCAGTACTTC. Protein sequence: CASSQVGAAYEQYF.

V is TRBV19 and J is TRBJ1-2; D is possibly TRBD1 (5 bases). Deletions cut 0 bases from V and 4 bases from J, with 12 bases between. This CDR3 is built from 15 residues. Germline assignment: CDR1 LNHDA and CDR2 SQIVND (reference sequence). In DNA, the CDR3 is TGTGCCAGTAGTATAGATCAGTCAGGGCTCTATGGCTACACCTTC. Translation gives CASSIDQSGLYGYTF.

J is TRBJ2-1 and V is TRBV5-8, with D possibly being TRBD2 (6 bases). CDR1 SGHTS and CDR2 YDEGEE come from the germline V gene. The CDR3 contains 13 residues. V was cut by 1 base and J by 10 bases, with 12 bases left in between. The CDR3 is CASSLLSGSEQFF. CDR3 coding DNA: TGTGCCAGCAGCTTGTTGAGCGGGTCCGAGCAGTTCTTC.

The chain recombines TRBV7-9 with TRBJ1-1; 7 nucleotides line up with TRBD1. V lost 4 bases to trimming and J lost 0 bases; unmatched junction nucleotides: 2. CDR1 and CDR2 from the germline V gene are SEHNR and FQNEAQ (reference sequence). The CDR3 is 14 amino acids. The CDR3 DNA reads TGTGCCAGCAGCTCGGGACAGATGAACACTGAAGCTTTCTTT. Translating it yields CASSSGQMNTEAFF.

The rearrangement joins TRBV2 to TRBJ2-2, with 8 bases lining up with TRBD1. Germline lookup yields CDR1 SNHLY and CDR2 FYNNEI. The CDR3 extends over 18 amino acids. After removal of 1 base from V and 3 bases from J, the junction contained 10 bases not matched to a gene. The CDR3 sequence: CASSEVPRTGPHTGELFF. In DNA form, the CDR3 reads TGTGCCAGCAGTGAAGTTCCTAGGACAGGGCCCCACACCGGGGAGCTGTTTTTT.